This TCR beta chain was captured in a study of T cells after yellow fever vaccination. Study information: SMART-Seq v4 Ultra Low Input prepared libraries from low-cell fractions.

There are 13 residues in the CDR3. Trimming cost V 2 bases and J 7 bases; bases outside gene matches: 4. Germline values: CDR1 KGHSH, CDR2 LQKENI. TCRdb reanalysed the 5' RACE reads using MiXCR and keeps one entry per CDR3 protein. Of 150,000 to 200,000 distinct CDR3 sequences in the sample, 6% to 7.5% are singletons; the top ten hold 2.5%. The sequence derives from a man aged 18 to 29 who received the YFV17D yellow fever vaccine. The rearrangement links TRBV18 to TRBJ1-1; 7 bases are a match to TRBD1. Sequences were derived from CD4+ T cells sorted from PBMCs, sampled 5 days after the first yellow fever vaccination. The CDR3 loop is CASSPDRAHEAFF. CDR3 coding DNA: TGTGCCAGCTCACCAGACAGGGCCCATGAAGCTTTCTTT.